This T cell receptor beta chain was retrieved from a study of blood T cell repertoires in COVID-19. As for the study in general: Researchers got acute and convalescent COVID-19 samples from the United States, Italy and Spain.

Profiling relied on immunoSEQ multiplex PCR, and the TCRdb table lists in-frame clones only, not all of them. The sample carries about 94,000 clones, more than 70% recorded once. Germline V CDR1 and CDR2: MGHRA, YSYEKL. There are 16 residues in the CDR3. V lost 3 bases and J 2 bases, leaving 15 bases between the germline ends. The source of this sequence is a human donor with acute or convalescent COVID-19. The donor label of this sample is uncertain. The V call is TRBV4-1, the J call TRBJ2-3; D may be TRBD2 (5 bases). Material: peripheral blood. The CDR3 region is CASSQSGGLITDTQYF. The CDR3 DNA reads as TGCGCCAGCAGCCAGTCTGGAGGACTTATCACAGATACGCAGTATTTT.